Following are 21 T cell receptor beta chains from one sample sequenced in a study of T cells and Merkel cell carcinoma outcomes (dated by TCRdb to about 2020). To prepare the library, the immunoSEQ multiplex PCR assay was applied. In TCRdb, the immuneACCESS table is reduced to in-frame sequences with V and J assigned. These tables do not hold every clone; where another copy was compared, an unresolved V gene accounts for under half, and the others remain unexplained. The sample table lists around 2,000 clones, approximately 90% of them with a count of one. About 2.5% of the sample is held by the ten biggest clonotypes. Material: tumor tissue from Merkel cell carcinoma. The origin of the receptors is a human donor with Merkel cell carcinoma.

The chain is built from TRBV25-1 and TRBJ1-2; tentatively, D is TRBD1 (5 bases). CDR1 is MGHDK, CDR2 SYGVNS, per germline. The CDR3 is 16 amino acids. The V and J ends lost 1 base and 3 bases respectively, with 15 bases between them. In nucleotides, the CDR3 is TGTGCCAGCAGTGAATCCGGGACCTTAAGGTACTATGGCTACACCTTC. It specifies CASSESGTLRYYGYTF.

V is TRBV6-5 and J is TRBJ2-2; D not resolved. The germline V gene encodes CDR1 MNHEY and CDR2 SVGAGI. This CDR3 is built from 15 residues. V lost 5 bases, J lost 0 bases, and 10 bases lay in between. This chain's CDR3 is CASSPTVANTGELFF. CDR3 nucleotide sequence: TGTGCCAGCAGTCCGACTGTCGCGAACACCGGGGAGCTGTTTTTT.

V and J are TRBV7-9 and TRBJ2-1; TRBD2 might be the D (6 bases). The germline V gene encodes CDR1 SEHNR and CDR2 FQNEAQ (reference sequence). There are 14 residues in the CDR3. Trimming shortened V by 5 bases and J by 6 bases, and 14 bases separated the two germline ends. The CDR3 DNA is TGTGCCAGCAGCGCCCTTGGTAGCGGCAATGAGCAGTTCTTC. It encodes CASSALGSGNEQFF.

The V call is TRBV5-1, the J call TRBJ2-1; D remains ambiguous. The CDR3 contains 13 residues. The V and J ends lost 0 bases and 6 bases respectively, with 7 bases between them. CDR1 and CDR2 (germline): SGHRS, YFSETQ. The CDR3 DNA sequence: TGCGCCAGCAGCTTGGCCCAGTTCAATGAGCAGTTCTTC. Translating it yields CASSLAQFNEQFF.

The chain recombines TRBV9 with TRBJ2-4; possibly TRBD2 for D (6 bases). Germline V lookup: CDR1 SGDLS, CDR2 YYNGEE. V was cut by 8 bases and J by 9 bases, with 24 bases left in between. This CDR3 contains 15 residues. The CDR3, as DNA: TGTGCCAGTAGGATCCCACCCGAGGGAGGTGGCATTCAGTACTTC. Amino acids: CASRIPPEGGGIQYF.

The J gene is TRBJ1-2, the V gene TRBV2; D gene uncertain. This CDR3 region has 15 residues. Between the trimmed V and J ends, which lost 11 bases and 3 bases, there was a span of 22 bases. Looked up from germline, CDR1 is SNHLY and CDR2 is FYNNEI. CDR3 sequence: CAFYERAEIYYGYTF. DNA of the CDR3: TGTGCCTTCTATGAGAGGGCCGAAATATACTATGGCTACACCTTC. The entire variable domain, with the rest obtained from reference TRBV2 and TRBJ1-2, is as follows: EPEVTQTPSHQVTQMGQEVILRCVPISNHLYFYWYRQILGQKVEFLVSFYNNEISEKSEIFDDQFSVERPDGSNFTLKIRSTKLEDSAMYFCAFYERAEIYYGYTFGSGTRLTVV.

The chain couples TRBV11-2 to TRBJ2-3; TRBD1 agrees at 8 bases. V was clipped by 5 bases and J by 1 base; unmatched bases: 8. CDR1 and CDR2 from the germline V gene are SGHAT and FQNNGV. The CDR3 has 16 amino acids. The CDR3: CASSPQTGVGTDTQYF. The CDR3 nucleotides read TGTGCCAGCAGCCCACAGACAGGGGTGGGCACAGATACGCAGTATTTT.

The sample holds one count of this clone. V and J are TRBV11-2 and TRBJ2-3; 9 bases map to TRBD1. Per germline, CDR1 SGHAT and CDR2 FQNNGV. Losses at the gene ends were 6 bases for V and 2 bases for J; bases not matched to a gene: 18. The CDR3 contains 19 residues. The CDR3 sequence: CASSLGPGQGNRFTDTQYF. In DNA form, the CDR3 reads TGTGCCAGCAGTTTGGGCCCGGGACAGGGTAATCGGTTCACAGATACGCAGTATTTT.

Worth noting for this clone: The sample holds other DNA sequences that translate to the same CDR3. The gene calls are TRBV13 and TRBJ2-7, with 10 positions matching TRBD2. J lost 7 bases, V lost 0 bases, and 12 bases had no gene match. CDR3 length: 17 residues. The germline CDR1 and CDR2 sequences are PRHDT and FYEKMQ (reference sequence). CDR3 region: CASSLGLRRTSGEEQYF. Here the CDR3 DNA reads TGTGCCAGCAGCTTAGGCCTAAGGAGGACTAGCGGTGAAGAGCAGTACTTC.

The chain links TRBV6-4 to TRBJ2-1; the match to TRBD1 covers 7 bases. Germline V gene data show CDR1 as MRHNA and CDR2 as SNTAGT. J was trimmed by 9 bases and V by 6 bases; bases with no gene match: 8. This CDR3 region has 13 residues. The DNA for the CDR3 is TGTGCCAGCAGCTCCCCGACAGGGAGTGAGCAGTTCTTC. Translated, it gives CASSSPTGSEQFF.

The chain joins TRBV29-1 to TRBJ1-2; 10 bases fit TRBD1. After removal of 6 bases from V and 8 bases from J, the junction contained 6 bases not matched to a gene. The length of the CDR3 is 12 residues. Germline CDR1 and CDR2: SQVTM and ANQGSEA. The CDR3 nucleotides read TGCAGCGTCAGACAGGGGGCAGGGGGCTACACCTTC. Translated, it gives CSVRQGAGGYTF.

The V and J genes are TRBV11-3 and TRBJ2-1, with TRBD2 identical over 12 bases. Germline-derived CDR1 and CDR2 are SGHNT and YENEEA. V shed 5 bases and J 7 bases; nucleotides not matched to a gene: 9. CDR3 length: 16 residues. This chain's CDR3 is CASSPHGTSGGNEQFF. In DNA form, the CDR3 reads TGTGCCAGCAGCCCTCATGGTACTAGCGGGGGGAATGAGCAGTTCTTC.

The chain has TRBV9 and TRBJ2-7; 10 nucleotides align to TRBD2. Trimming took 0 bases from V and 3 from J; bases not matched to a gene: 6. This CDR3 comprises 16 residues. CDR1 is SGDLS, CDR2 YYNGEE, per germline. The CDR3 sequence: CASSVDQGTSDYEQYF. CDR3 bases: TGTGCCAGCAGCGTAGACCAGGGGACTAGCGACTACGAGCAGTACTTC. Combining the CDR3 with reference TRBV9 and TRBJ2-7 gives the whole variable domain DSGVTQTPKHLITATGQRVTLRCSPRSGDLSVYWYQQSLDQGLQFLIQYYNGEERAKGNILERFSAQQFPDLHSELNLSSLELGDSALYFCASSVDQGTSDYEQYFGPGTRLTVT.

This clone was counted once. The rearrangement uses TRBV9 and TRBJ1-2, with TRBD1 matching 9 bases. CDR1 is SGDLS, CDR2 YYNGEE, per germline. V gave up 3 bases and J gave up 3 bases; unmatched junction bases: 6. The CDR3 contains 15 residues. The CDR3 loop reads CASSASGQGYYGYTF. DNA of the CDR3: TGTGCCAGCAGCGCAAGCGGACAGGGGTACTATGGCTACACCTTC.

V gene TRBV5-4 combines with J gene TRBJ2-7; D is ambiguous. This CDR3 is 12 amino acids long. The V and J ends lost 0 bases and 6 bases respectively, with 7 bases between them. Germline CDR1 reads SGHNT; CDR2 reads YYREEE (reference sequence). CDR3 residues: CASSLDGSEQYF. CDR3 nucleotide sequence: TGTGCCAGCAGCTTGGACGGAAGCGAGCAGTACTTC.

This sequence joins TRBV29-1 and TRBJ2-2; D not certain. CDR3 length: 14 amino acids. The V gene lost 5 bases and the J gene lost 0 bases, with 10 bases spanning the gap. Germline CDR1 SQVTM, CDR2 ANQGSEA. The CDR3 sequence: CSVTTRANTGELFF. CDR3 DNA sequence: TGCAGCGTTACCACAAGGGCGAACACCGGGGAGCTGTTTTTT.

This clone appeared once. The chain links TRBV7-8 to TRBJ2-3; 11 bases are shared with TRBD2. The CDR3 has 18 residues. The junction had 12 bases not matched to a gene; V was cut back by 1 base and J by 6 bases. Germline lookup yields CDR1 SGHVS and CDR2 FQNEAQ. The CDR3 DNA follows: TGTGCCAGCAGCTTAGGGCCGGGCACTAGCGGGAGTAGGGATACGCAGTATTTT. Translated, it gives CASSLGPGTSGSRDTQYF.

The chain joins TRBV11-3 to TRBJ2-5; D is perhaps TRBD2 (6 bases). CDR3 length equals 15 residues. CDR1 is SGHNT and CDR2 is YENEEA in the germline V gene. The V end was cut by 1 base, the J end by 5 bases, with 14 bases between. The CDR3 DNA is TGTGCCAGCAGCTTAGCGGCTAGCCGGGGGGAGACCCAGTACTTC. Protein sequence: CASSLAASRGETQYF. The full variable domain, with the rest looked up from reference TRBV11-3 and TRBJ2-5, is EAGVVQSPRYKIIEKKQPVAFWCNPISGHNTLYWYLQNLGQGPELLIRYENEEAVDDSQLPKDRFSAERLKGVDSTLKIQPAELGDSAVYLCASSLAASRGETQYFGPGTRLLVL.

This chain joins TRBV20-1 and TRBJ1-2, with D hard to call. The CDR3 consists of 11 residues. Germline V gene lookup returns CDR1 DFQATT and CDR2 SNEGSKA (reference sequence). V dropped 0 bases and J dropped 12 bases, with 11 bases sitting between them. In nucleotides, the CDR3 is TGCAGTGCTAGAGACGGCCTCGACGACACCTTC. Translation gives CSARDGLDDTF.

The chain employs TRBV29-1 and TRBJ2-1; the match to TRBD1 covers 8 bases. Unmatched junction bases numbered 4, after V lost 6 bases and J lost 6 bases. The CDR3 consists of 12 residues. Germline loops: CDR1 SQVTM, CDR2 ANQGSEA. The CDR3 sequence is CSVDRGSNEQFF. The CDR3 nucleotides are TGCAGCGTAGACAGGGGAAGCAATGAGCAGTTCTTC.

The chain carries TRBV2 and TRBJ2-4; 7 nucleotides align to TRBD1. Trimming at V came to 3 bases and at J to 1 base, leaving 6 bases not matched to a gene. The CDR3 is 16 residues long. Germline CDR1 and CDR2: SNHLY and FYNNEI. This CDR3 reads CASSDLGTAAKNIQYF. CDR3 DNA sequence: TGTGCCAGCAGTGATTTGGGGACAGCGGCCAAAAACATTCAGTACTTC.